The present T cell receptor beta chain was sequenced within a study of neurological immune-mediated disorders. This clonotype was detected many times. Healthy control participants comprised blood bank volunteers in Maryland, USA. Unsorted libraries were prepared from 2 million PBMCs held at -80 C. The CDR3 is made up of 13 amino acids. V lost 5 bases and J 4 bases, leaving 11 bases between the germline ends. Germline V gene lookup returns CDR1 SGHTA and CDR2 FQGNSA. The method for making cDNA was 5'RACE, and it used 10-nucleotide random UMIs. TCRdb called the 5' RACE reads again in MiXCR, with one record for every CDR3 protein. This sample has 25,000 to 35,000 distinct CDR3 sequences, with around 15% found just once.

Sequences were obtained from PBMCs. The sequence derives from a man in his 70s in good health. The chain recombines TRBV7-2 with TRBJ1-2; D is unresolved. The CDR3 spells CASSPRWAYGYTF. In DNA, the CDR3 is TGTGCCAGCAGCCCTCGATGGGCCTATGGCTACACCTTC.